Below are 20 T cell receptor beta chains sequenced from a single sample in a study of control samples from healthy donors and cancer patients. The protocol was immunoSEQ multiplex PCR, while the TCRdb copy is restricted to in-frame clones and leaves out a portion. The profile shows about 130,000 clones, around nine tenths of them singletons. The sequencing sample was made of blood. All receptors derive from a man in his forties or fifties in good health.

The rearrangement joins TRBV27 to TRBJ1-1; possible D gene TRBD1, 5 bases. CDR1 is MNHEY and CDR2 is SMNVEV in the germline V gene (reference sequence). V was cut by 7 bases and J by 2 bases, with 20 bases left in between. This CDR3 spans 16 amino acids. In DNA form, the CDR3 reads TGTGCCAGCATCCAAGCTCGTAGGGACGGAAACACTGAAGCTTTCTTT. Amino acids: CASIQARRDGNTEAFF.

The chain combines TRBV5-5 with TRBJ1-1; possible D gene TRBD1, 5 bases. Per germline, CDR1 SGHKS and CDR2 YYEKEE (reference sequence). Deletions cut 0 bases from V and 5 bases from J, with 14 bases between. This CDR3 spans 15 amino acids. The DNA for the CDR3 is TGTGCCAGCAGCTTGGTCCTATGGTCAGGGACTGAAGCTTTCTTT. This codes for CASSLVLWSGTEAFF.

The V gene is TRBV19, the J gene TRBJ2-5, with D unresolved. The CDR3 covers 13 residues. Trimming pared 5 bases from V and 4 bases from J, leaving 11 bases between. Germline assignment: CDR1 LNHDA and CDR2 SQIVND (reference sequence). CDR3 loop: CASSAMGRETQYF. As DNA, the CDR3 is TGTGCCAGTAGTGCCATGGGCCGAGAGACCCAGTACTTC.

The CDR3 region is CASSLATGFHNEQFF. In DNA form, the CDR3 reads TGTGCCAGCAGCTTAGCGACAGGGTTCCACAATGAGCAGTTCTTC. The V and J genes are TRBV7-7 and TRBJ2-1; 7 positions match TRBD1. CDR1 is SSHAT, CDR2 FNYEAQ, per germline (reference sequence). V lost 0 bases, J lost 5 bases, and 4 bases stayed unmatched. The CDR3 has 15 residues.

V gene TRBV9 combines with J gene TRBJ1-1; D gene ambiguous. Germline V lookup: CDR1 SGDLS, CDR2 YYNGEE. The V end was cut by 7 bases, the J end by 5 bases, with 12 bases between. The CDR3 length is 12 residues. In DNA, the CDR3 is TGTGCCAGCGCCTCCTCGAAGACTGAAGCTTTCTTT. Translating it yields CASASSKTEAFF.

The chain joins TRBV9 to TRBJ2-5, with D uncertain. Per germline, CDR1 SGDLS and CDR2 YYNGEE. V was shortened by 0 bases and J by 4 bases, with 10 bases between the two germline ends. CDR3 length: 14 amino acids. CDR3 bases: TGTGCCAGCAGCGTAGATGGCAGTATAGAGACCCAGTACTTC. Translated, it gives CASSVDGSIETQYF.

The rearrangement links TRBV24-1 to TRBJ2-3; the D gene is possibly TRBD2 (7 bases). V lost 5 bases, J lost 2 bases, and 13 bases lay in between. The germline V gene encodes CDR1 KGHDR and CDR2 SFDVKD. This CDR3 contains 15 residues. In DNA form, the CDR3 reads TGTGCCACCAGTGGATTTCGGGGGGCCACAGATACGCAGTATTTT. Amino acids: CATSGFRGATDTQYF.

The rearrangement joins TRBV28 to TRBJ1-1; tentatively, D is TRBD1 (5 bases). V was cut by 7 bases and J by 4 bases, with 19 bases left in between. CDR3 length: 15 amino acids. Germline lookup yields CDR1 MDHEN and CDR2 SYDVKM. The CDR3 region is CASKGSIPLGTEAFF. The CDR3 nucleotides are TGTGCCAGCAAGGGGTCTATCCCACTGGGCACTGAAGCTTTCTTT.

V is TRBV9 and J is TRBJ2-3; 9 bases map to TRBD2. Trimming at V came to 2 bases and at J to 4 bases, leaving 5 bases not matched to a gene. Per germline, CDR1 SGDLS and CDR2 YYNGEE. This CDR3 is built from 15 residues. The CDR3 DNA follows: TGTGCCAGCAGCGTTGGGCGGGGGGGCTCAGATACGCAGTATTTT. Translating gives CASSVGRGGSDTQYF.

The genes are TRBV29-1 and TRBJ2-1; 7 bases agree with TRBD2. V shed 4 bases, J shed 4 bases, and the junction held 1 base outside the gene matches. The CDR3 extends over 12 amino acids. Germline V gene sequence: CDR1 SQVTM, CDR2 ANQGSEA. This CDR3 reads CSVASGYNEQFF. For the CDR3, the DNA is TGCAGCGTTGCTAGCGGTTACAATGAGCAGTTCTTC.

J is TRBJ2-1 and V is TRBV10-2, with D possibly being TRBD1 (6 bases). Trimming took 10 bases from V and 4 from J, leaving 14 bases between them. CDR3 length equals 13 residues. Germline V gene sequence: CDR1 WSHSY, CDR2 SAAADI. As DNA, the CDR3 is TGCGCCACCCTGGGGCAGGGGTACAATGAGCAGTTCTTC. It encodes CATLGQGYNEQFF.

The rearrangement links TRBV19 to TRBJ2-7; no reliable D call. Between the trimmed V and J ends, which lost 9 bases and 3 bases, there was a span of 12 bases. Looked up from germline, CDR1 is LNHDA and CDR2 is SQIVND (reference sequence). The CDR3 is made up of 12 amino acids. The CDR3 sequence: CASPDTSYEQYF. DNA of the CDR3: TGTGCCAGCCCAGACACAAGCTACGAGCAGTACTTC.

The genes are TRBV3-1 (or the pseudogene TRBV3-2) and TRBJ2-5; either TRBD1 or TRBD2 may fit D (5 bases each). V gave up 0 bases and J gave up 5 bases, with 19 bases separating them. Per germline, CDR1 LGHDT and CDR2 YNNKEL (reference sequence). CDR3 length: 17 residues. CDR3 in amino acids: CASSQDRGTLHGETQYF. The DNA of the CDR3 is TGTGCCAGCAGCCAAGATCGAGGGACCCTCCACGGCGAGACCCAGTACTTC.

This chain connects TRBV29-1 to TRBJ2-4, with 9 positions matching TRBD1. The V gene's germline CDR1 is SQVTM and CDR2 ANQGSEA. The junction had 4 bases not matched to a gene; V was cut back by 4 bases and J by 0 bases. The CDR3 loop spans 15 amino acids. The CDR3 loop is CSVVDRGIAKNIQYF. The CDR3 DNA reads TGCAGCGTTGTGGACAGGGGAATAGCCAAAAACATTCAGTACTTC.

The table lists this clone with a few counts. The chain carries TRBV3-1 (or the pseudogene TRBV3-2) and TRBJ1-6, with D uncertain. This CDR3 is 12 amino acids long. From germline, CDR1 is LGHDT and CDR2 YNNKEL (reference sequence). V shed 2 bases and J shed 8 bases, with 4 bases lying between them. CDR3 coding DNA: TGTGCCAGCAGCCAAAGGGATTCACCCCTCCACTTT. It is translated as CASSQRDSPLHF.

Points on this clone: The sample carries other DNA sequences with the same CDR3. The chain carries TRBV6-5 and TRBJ2-7; D possibly corresponds to TRBD1 (5 bases). Germline lookup yields CDR1 MNHEY and CDR2 SVGAGI. The CDR3 has 12 amino acids. Trimming left V 6 bases short and J 6 bases short, with 12 bases between. The CDR3 sequence is CASRDGAGEQYF. The CDR3 nucleotides read TGTGCCAGCAGGGATGGGGCTGGCGAGCAGTACTTC.

This clone was found once. This chain uses TRBV28 with TRBJ1-6, with 7 nucleotides matching TRBD1. The CDR3 length is 16 residues. Germline-derived CDR1 and CDR2 are MDHEN and SYDVKM. With 7 bases clipped from V and 9 bases from J, the junction kept 15 bases outside the gene matches. CDR3 region: CASIYQGGPTSSPLHF. CDR3 DNA: TGTGCCAGCATCTATCAAGGGGGCCCTACGAGTTCACCCCTCCACTTT. Full variable domain (remainder filled in from reference TRBV28 and TRBJ1-6): DVKVTQSSRYLVKRTGEKVFLECVQDMDHENMFWYRQDPGLGLRLIYFSYDVKMKEKGDIPEGYSVSREKKERFSLILESASTNQTSMYLCASIYQGGPTSSPLHFGNGTRLTVT.

This chain uses TRBV3-1 (or the pseudogene TRBV3-2) with TRBJ1-5; D is unresolved. The CDR3 contains 13 residues. V lost 0 bases, J lost 15 bases, and 15 bases lay in between. Germline values: CDR1 LGHDT, CDR2 YNNKEL (reference sequence). The CDR3 DNA is TGTGCCAGCAGCCAAGAGAGGGCCGCTCCGCTGCATTTT. Residues: CASSQERAAPLHF.

CDR3 loop: CASSPALARETQYF. CDR3 nucleotide sequence: TGTGCCAGCAGCCCGGCGCTAGCAAGAGAGACCCAGTACTTC. The chain joins TRBV14 to TRBJ2-5, with D perhaps TRBD2 (5 bases). Germline CDR1 SGHDN, CDR2 FVKESK. V was trimmed by 4 bases and J by 4 bases, leaving 13 bases between them. This CDR3 region has 14 residues.

The V and J genes are TRBV4-1 and TRBJ1-5; no firm D call. Deletions cut 0 bases from V and 15 bases from J, with 21 bases between. CDR3 length: 15 amino acids. Germline CDR1 reads MGHRA; CDR2 reads YSYEKL. In nucleotides, the CDR3 is TGCGCCAGCAGCCAAGATGTAGGTATGGTAGGGATCCGGCATTTT. Protein sequence: CASSQDVGMVGIRHF.